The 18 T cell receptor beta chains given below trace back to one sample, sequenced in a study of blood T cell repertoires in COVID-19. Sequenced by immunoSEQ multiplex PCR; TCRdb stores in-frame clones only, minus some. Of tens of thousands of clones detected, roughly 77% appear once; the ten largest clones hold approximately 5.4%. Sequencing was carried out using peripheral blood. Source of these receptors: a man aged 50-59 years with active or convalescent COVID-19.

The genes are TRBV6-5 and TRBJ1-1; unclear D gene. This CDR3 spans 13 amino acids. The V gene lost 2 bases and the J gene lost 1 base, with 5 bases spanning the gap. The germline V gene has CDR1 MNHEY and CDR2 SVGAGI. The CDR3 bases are TGTGCCAGCAGTTACGCCGGGAACACTGAAGCTTTCTTT. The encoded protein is CASSYAGNTEAFF.

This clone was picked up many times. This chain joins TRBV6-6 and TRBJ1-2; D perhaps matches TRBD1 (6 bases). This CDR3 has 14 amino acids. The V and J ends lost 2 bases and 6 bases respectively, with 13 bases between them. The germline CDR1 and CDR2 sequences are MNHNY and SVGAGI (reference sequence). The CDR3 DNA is TGTGCCAGCAGTTACCTACAGGGTAGGGATGGCTACACCTTC. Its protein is CASSYLQGRDGYTF.

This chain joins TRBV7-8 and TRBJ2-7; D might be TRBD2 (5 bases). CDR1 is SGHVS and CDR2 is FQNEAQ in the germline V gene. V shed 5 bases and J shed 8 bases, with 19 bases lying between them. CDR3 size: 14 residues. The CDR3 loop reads CASSPLGSVVQQYF. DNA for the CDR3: TGTGCCAGCAGCCCGTTGGGTAGCGTGGTTCAGCAGTACTTC.

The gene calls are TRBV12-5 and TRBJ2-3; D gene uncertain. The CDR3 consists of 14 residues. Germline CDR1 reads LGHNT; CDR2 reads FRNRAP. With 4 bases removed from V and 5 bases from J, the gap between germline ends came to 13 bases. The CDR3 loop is CASGSGIKEDTQYF. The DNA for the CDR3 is TGTGCTAGTGGTTCGGGTATTAAAGAAGATACGCAGTATTTT.

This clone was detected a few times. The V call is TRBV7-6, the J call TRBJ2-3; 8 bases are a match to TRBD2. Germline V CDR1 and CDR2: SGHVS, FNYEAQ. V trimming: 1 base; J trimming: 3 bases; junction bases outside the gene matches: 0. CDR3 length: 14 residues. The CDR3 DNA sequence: TGTGCCAGCAGCTTAGGACTAGCGACAGATACGCAGTATTTT. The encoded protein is CASSLGLATDTQYF.

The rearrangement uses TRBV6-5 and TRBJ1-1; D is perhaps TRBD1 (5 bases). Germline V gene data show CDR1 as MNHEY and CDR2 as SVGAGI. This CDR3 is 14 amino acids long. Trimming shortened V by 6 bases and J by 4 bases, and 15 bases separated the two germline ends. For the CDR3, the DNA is TGTGCCAGCAGCTTTAGACAGTTGAGCACTGAAGCTTTCTTT. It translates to CASSFRQLSTEAFF.

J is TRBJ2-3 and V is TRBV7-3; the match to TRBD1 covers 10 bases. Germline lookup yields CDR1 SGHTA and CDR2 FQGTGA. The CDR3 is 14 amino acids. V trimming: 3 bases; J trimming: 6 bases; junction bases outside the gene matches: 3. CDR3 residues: CASSLTGGRDTQYF. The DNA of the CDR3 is TGTGCCAGCAGCTTGACAGGGGGCCGGGATACGCAGTATTTT. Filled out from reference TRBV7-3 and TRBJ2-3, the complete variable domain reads GAGVSQTPSNKVTEKGKYVELRCDPISGHTALYWYRQSLGQGPEFLIYFQGTGAADDSGLPNDRFFAVRPEGSVSTLKIQRTERGDSAVYLCASSLTGGRDTQYFGPGTRLTVL.

The CDR3 region has the DNA TGTGCCGGGGACAGGGGTCTCACGAGGGGCTACACCTTC. As protein: CAGDRGLTRGYTF. J is TRBJ1-2 and V is TRBV30, with 10 bases aligning to TRBD1. Trimming at V came to 8 bases and at J to 8 bases, leaving 11 bases not matched to a gene. The CDR3 has 13 residues. Germline loops: CDR1 GTSNPN, CDR2 SVGIG (reference sequence).

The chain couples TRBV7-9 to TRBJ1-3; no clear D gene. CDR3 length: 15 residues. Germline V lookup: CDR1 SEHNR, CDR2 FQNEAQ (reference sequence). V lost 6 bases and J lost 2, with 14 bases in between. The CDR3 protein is CASRLPSTPGNTIYF. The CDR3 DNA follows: TGTGCCAGCAGGTTGCCCTCGACTCCTGGAAACACCATATATTTT.

The CDR3 loop reads CASSNRGQPDTQYF. As DNA, the CDR3 is TGTGCCAGCAGCAACCGGGGACAACCAGATACGCAGTATTTT. The chain uses TRBV9 and TRBJ2-3; tentatively, D is TRBD1 (6 bases). Deletions cut 4 bases from V and 4 bases from J, with 13 bases between. CDR3 length: 14 residues. Germline CDR1 reads SGDLS; CDR2 reads YYNGEE.

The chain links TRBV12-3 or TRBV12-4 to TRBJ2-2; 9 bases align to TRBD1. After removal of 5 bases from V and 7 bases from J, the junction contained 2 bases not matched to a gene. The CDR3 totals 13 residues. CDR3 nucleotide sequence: TGTGCCAGCAGTCGACAGGGGGTCGGGGAGCTGTTTTTT. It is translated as CASSRQGVGELFF.

In nucleotides, the CDR3 is TGTGCCGGTAGCGTTAGGGACAGAGGATACTATGGCTACACCTTC. Protein sequence: CAGSVRDRGYYGYTF. The chain uses TRBV6-5 and TRBJ1-2; 7 bases agree with TRBD1. The CDR3 loop spans 15 amino acids. In germline, CDR1 is MNHEY, CDR2 SVGAGI. J lost 3 bases, V lost 11 bases, and 15 bases had no gene match.

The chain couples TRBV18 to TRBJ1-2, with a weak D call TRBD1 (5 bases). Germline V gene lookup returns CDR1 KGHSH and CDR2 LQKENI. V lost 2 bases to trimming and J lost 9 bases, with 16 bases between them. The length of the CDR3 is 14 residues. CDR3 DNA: TGTGCCAGCTCACCAATCCCCAGGGAGGCGCGCTACACCTTC. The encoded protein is CASSPIPREARYTF.

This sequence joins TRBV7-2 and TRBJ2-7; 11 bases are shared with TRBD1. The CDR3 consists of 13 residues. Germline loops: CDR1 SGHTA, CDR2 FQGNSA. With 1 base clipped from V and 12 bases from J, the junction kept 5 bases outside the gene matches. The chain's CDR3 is CASSLEGQGAPYF. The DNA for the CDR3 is TGTGCCAGCAGCTTAGAAGGACAGGGGGCCCCGTACTTC.

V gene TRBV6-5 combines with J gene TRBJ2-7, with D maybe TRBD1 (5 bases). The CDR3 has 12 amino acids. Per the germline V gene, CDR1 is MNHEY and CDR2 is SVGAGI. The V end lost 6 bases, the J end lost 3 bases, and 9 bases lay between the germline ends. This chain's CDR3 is CASSRTGYEQYF. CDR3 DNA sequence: TGTGCCAGCAGCCGAACAGGCTACGAGCAGTACTTC.

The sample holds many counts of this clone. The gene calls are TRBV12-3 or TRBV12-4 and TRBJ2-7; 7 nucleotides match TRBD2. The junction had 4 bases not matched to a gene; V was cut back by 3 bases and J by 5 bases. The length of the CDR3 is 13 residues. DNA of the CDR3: TGTGCCAGCAGTTTCGGGGGGACGGACGAGCAGTACTTC. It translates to CASSFGGTDEQYF.

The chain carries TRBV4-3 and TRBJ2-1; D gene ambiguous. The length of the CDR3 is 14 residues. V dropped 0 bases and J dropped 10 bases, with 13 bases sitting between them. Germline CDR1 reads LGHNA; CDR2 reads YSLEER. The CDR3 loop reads CASSQDRGQWEQFF. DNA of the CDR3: TGCGCCAGCAGCCAAGATCGTGGCCAGTGGGAGCAGTTCTTC.

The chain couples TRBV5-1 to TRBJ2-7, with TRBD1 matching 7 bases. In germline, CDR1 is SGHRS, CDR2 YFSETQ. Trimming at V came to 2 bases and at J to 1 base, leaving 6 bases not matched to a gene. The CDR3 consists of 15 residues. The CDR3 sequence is CASSFGQGVSYEQYF. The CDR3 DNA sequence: TGCGCCAGCAGCTTTGGGCAGGGGGTTTCCTACGAGCAGTACTTC.